This T cell receptor beta chain was obtained from a study of Ad26.COV2.S vaccination and SARS-CoV-2 variants. For the study at large: It was the COV1001 Ad26.COV2.S trial arm that included the donor.

Overall study results and limits: Once vaccination had occurred, spike-specific CD8+ and CD4+ T cell responses reportedly showed substantial breadth.

Treatment noted: some 19 received Ad26.COV2.S at low or high dose, single or two shots; about 5 received placebo; per-sample allocation not given. Specimens were obtained on day 63 following the first vaccine or placebo injection. Donation came from an adult in Boston who was aged 18-55 years. An Ad26 vector expressing Wuhan-strain SARS-CoV-2 spike constituted the vaccine. There are 12 residues in the CDR3. Trimming removed 0 bases from V and 5 bases from J, with 1 base in between. From germline, CDR1 is LNHDA and CDR2 SQIVND (reference sequence). Data came from immunoSEQ multiplex PCR; TCRdb stores just in-frame clones and leaves some out. The table includes some 270,000 clones, approximately 88% detected once. Worth noting for this clone: No antigen is known for it.

Source: peripheral blood, taken in a trial of Ad26.COV2.S vaccine versus placebo. The genes are TRBV19 and TRBJ2-2; D gene ambiguous. The sequence was obtained from a person aged 18-60 years who received the Ad26.COV2.S COVID-19 vaccine or a placebo. CDR3 coding DNA: TGTGCCAGTAGTATAGATACCGGGGAGCTGTTTTTT. This codes for CASSIDTGELFF.